One sample yielded the 5 T cell receptor beta chains listed below, sequenced in a study of T cells in Graves' hyperthyroidism and ophthalmopathy. From RNA transcripts, TCR beta CDR3 regions were amplified. A set of HTBI primers served as the primers for a first-round RT-PCR of the TCR CDR3. A single record per CDR3 protein comes from TCRdb applying MiXCR to the multiplex PCR reads. The sample carries approximately 600,000 distinct CDR3 sequences, 12% to 15% recorded once. Sequencing input: blood. Receptor source: a woman between 18 and 29 years old with Graves' ophthalmopathy.

This clonotype was counted a few times. The chain carries TRBV7-8 and TRBJ2-7, with 8 bases lining up with TRBD2. Trimming removed 5 bases from V and 5 bases from J; junction bases left unmatched: 11. The CDR3 covers 15 residues. Per the germline V gene, CDR1 is SGHVS and CDR2 is FQNEAQ. CDR3 loop: CASSPRLALPHEQYF. The CDR3 DNA is TGTGCCAGCAGCCCCAGACTAGCGCTACCCCACGAGCAGTACTTC.

This clonotype has ten or more counts. The chain uses TRBV3-1 and TRBJ2-1; perhaps TRBD2 as D (5 bases). This CDR3 region has 15 residues. V lost 4 bases, J lost 4 bases, and 14 bases lay in between. The germline CDR1 and CDR2 sequences are LGHDT and YNNKEL (reference sequence). In DNA form, the CDR3 reads TGTGCCAGCAGCCTCACGGGGTATGAATACAATGAGCAGTTCTTC. Translating it yields CASSLTGYEYNEQFF.

The chain joins TRBV9 to TRBJ1-2; D might be TRBD1 (6 bases). Germline CDR1 is SGDLS and CDR2 is YYNGEE. The CDR3 loop spans 15 amino acids. V lost 0 bases, J lost 2 bases, and 11 bases lay in between. The CDR3 DNA is TGTGCCAGCAGCGTAGCAGGGGATCAAAACTATGGCTACACCTTC. The encoded protein is CASSVAGDQNYGYTF.

At least ten counts were recorded for this clonotype. The rearrangement uses TRBV6-1 and TRBJ2-7; D is possibly TRBD1 (5 bases). Germline CDR1 reads MNHNS; CDR2 reads SASEGT. V gave up 4 bases and J gave up 1 base, with 11 bases separating them. This CDR3 is built from 14 residues. The CDR3: CASSAGPGSYEQYF. Here the CDR3 DNA reads TGTGCCAGCAGTGCAGGACCAGGGTCCTACGAGCAGTACTTC.

At least ten counts were recorded for this clonotype. The rearrangement links TRBV6-1 to TRBJ1-1; no clear D. The CDR3 runs 14 residues. The germline V gene has CDR1 MNHNS and CDR2 SASEGT. V dropped 6 bases and J dropped 5 bases, with 16 bases sitting between them. The CDR3 bases are TGTGCCAGCAGACAGCGAATGGACGGGACTGAAGCTTTCTTT. Its translation is CASRQRMDGTEAFF.